These 16 T cell receptor beta chains originate from one sample sequenced in a study of control samples from healthy donors and cancer patients. TCRdb's table, derived via immunoSEQ multiplex PCR, lists solely in-frame clones and lacks some. The sample holds approximately 150,000 clones, 75% to 95% seen once. The sequencing sample was made of blood. The origin of the receptors is a man under 40 in good health.

In its sample, this clone was seen once. This rearrangement joins TRBV10-3 to TRBJ1-1; D is unresolved. The germline gives CDR1 ENHRY, CDR2 SYGVKD. The length of the CDR3 is 14 residues. Trimming left V 7 bases short and J 0 bases short, with 12 bases between. Here the CDR3 reads CAIIWESMNTEAFF. The CDR3 coding sequence is TGTGCCATCATTTGGGAAAGCATGAACACTGAAGCTTTCTTT.

The chain uses TRBV27 and TRBJ2-6, with D possibly TRBD1 on 6 matching bases. Germline CDR1 is MNHEY and CDR2 is SMNVEV (reference sequence). This CDR3 is 17 amino acids long. V gave up 6 bases and J gave up 4 bases, with 19 bases separating them. CDR3 region: CASSFRGDTRGANVLTF. DNA for the CDR3: TGTGCCAGCAGCTTCAGGGGCGATACTCGGGGGGCCAACGTCCTGACTTTC.

The chain is built from TRBV4-2 and TRBJ1-2; D perhaps matches TRBD1 (5 bases). Between the trimmed V and J ends, which lost 1 base and 6 bases, there was a span of 18 bases. The CDR3 has 16 residues. The germline V gene encodes CDR1 LGHNA and CDR2 YNFKEQ. CDR3 sequence (DNA): TGTGCCAGCAGCCAAGTCATGGCGGGGACGCAAAATGGCTACACCTTC. Protein product: CASSQVMAGTQNGYTF.

This clone was detected only a few times. J is TRBJ2-2 and V is TRBV27; possible D gene TRBD2, 5 bases. Germline-derived CDR1 and CDR2 are MNHEY and SMNVEV (reference sequence). V was pared by 6 bases and J by 1 base, with 12 bases between. CDR3 length: 15 residues. The CDR3 bases are TGTGCCAGCAGGATCACTAGGATGAACACCGGGGAGCTGTTTTTT. Translating gives CASRITRMNTGELFF.

The rearrangement links TRBV6-5 to TRBJ1-2; D is uncertain. Germline assignment: CDR1 MNHEY and CDR2 SVGAGI. This CDR3 is built from 15 residues. Trimming left V 1 base short and J 3 bases short, with 12 bases between. The CDR3 DNA reads TGTGCCAGCAGTTACTGGGTCCAAGGATACTATGGCTACACCTTC. It codes for CASSYWVQGYYGYTF.

The chain recombines TRBV6-5 with TRBJ1-2; D remains ambiguous. V was cut by 6 bases and J by 4 bases, with 9 bases left in between. Germline assignment: CDR1 MNHEY and CDR2 SVGAGI. The CDR3 runs to 12 residues. The CDR3 DNA reads as TGTGCCAGCAGAATCGGGCTCTATGGCTACACCTTC. Translation: CASRIGLYGYTF.

A note on this clone: An end of the junction does not agree with germline; a read error may underlie this. J is TRBJ1-3 and V is TRBV10-3; 7 bases are a match to TRBD1. The CDR3 sequence is 13 residues long. Per germline, CDR1 ENHRY and CDR2 SYGVKD. CDR3 loop: CAISGVGLGQLTF. The CDR3 DNA sequence: TGTGCCATCAGTGGAGTGGGTTTGGGACAGCTGACCTTT.

The chain carries TRBV28 and TRBJ2-1, with no clear D. This CDR3 has 14 residues. V shed 8 bases and J shed 7 bases, with 18 bases lying between them. Germline V gives CDR1 MDHEN, CDR2 SYDVKM. In nucleotides, the CDR3 is TGTGCCAGCCCCCCCCCTTCCCCTGGGAATGAGCAGTTCTTC. This encodes CASPPPSPGNEQFF. The full variable domain, rest sourced from reference TRBV28 and TRBJ2-1, is DVKVTQSSRYLVKRTGEKVFLECVQDMDHENMFWYRQDPGLGLRLIYFSYDVKMKEKGDIPEGYSVSREKKERFSLILESASTNQTSMYLCASPPPSPGNEQFFGPGTRLTVL.

V is TRBV4-2 and J is TRBJ1-1, with TRBD1 as a possible D gene (6 bases). V was clipped by 0 bases and J by 4 bases, with 15 bases between them. The germline V gene has CDR1 LGHNA and CDR2 YNFKEQ. CDR3 length equals 16 residues. CDR3 DNA: TGTGCCAGCAGCCAAGATTATGCGGGGGCAGGCACTGAAGCTTTCTTT. Amino acid sequence: CASSQDYAGAGTEAFF.

In the case of this clone: Within the sample, other DNA sequences also encode this same CDR3. The V call is TRBV5-4, the J call TRBJ1-1; D might be TRBD1 (5 bases). The V end was cut by 1 base, the J end by 1 base, with 5 bases between. The CDR3 loop spans 13 amino acids. Germline CDR1 is SGHNT and CDR2 is YYREEE (reference sequence). The CDR3 region is CASSLTGNTEAFF. For the CDR3, the DNA is TGTGCCAGCAGCTTGACAGGGAACACTGAAGCTTTCTTT. Variable domain in full (rest from reference TRBV5-4 and TRBJ1-1): ETGVTQSPTHLIKTRGQQVTLRCSSQSGHNTVSWYQQALGQGPQFIFQYYREEENGRGNFPPRFSGLQFPNYSSELNVNALELDDSALYLCASSLTGNTEAFFGQGTRLTVV.

The chain recombines TRBV5-5 with TRBJ2-1; D is unresolved. This CDR3 region has 13 residues. V dropped 8 bases and J dropped 2 bases, with 11 bases sitting between them. Germline CDR1 and CDR2: SGHKS and YYEKEE (reference sequence). The CDR3 DNA sequence: TGTGCCAGGAACATAAGACCCTACAATGAGCAGTTCTTC. Its translation is CARNIRPYNEQFF.

CDR3 bases: TGTGCCAGCAGCTTTGGGACCCCAGATACGCAGTATTTT. It encodes CASSFGTPDTQYF. The V call is TRBV7-2, the J call TRBJ2-3; the D gene could be TRBD1 or TRBD2 (5 bases each). V lost 3 bases, J lost 4 bases, and 8 bases lay in between. The CDR3 sequence is 13 residues long. Germline V gene lookup returns CDR1 SGHTA and CDR2 FQGNSA.

The V gene is TRBV6-4, the J gene TRBJ2-1; perhaps TRBD1 as D (6 bases). Germline V gene lookup returns CDR1 MRHNA and CDR2 SNTAGT. The CDR3 runs 13 residues. V gave up 6 bases and J gave up 9 bases, with 15 bases separating them. The CDR3 DNA follows: TGTGCCAGCAGGGGGGCAACCCGAGGTGAGCAGTTCTTC. Amino acids: CASRGATRGEQFF.

The V call is TRBV2, the J call TRBJ2-7, with D perhaps being TRBD1 or TRBD2 (7 bases each). The CDR3 spans 13 residues. V was pared by 7 bases and J by 6 bases, with 16 bases between. Germline V gene data show CDR1 as SNHLY and CDR2 as FYNNEI. The CDR3 sequence is CASIPGGGGEQYF. The CDR3 DNA follows: TGTGCCAGCATCCCAGGGGGGGGAGGCGAGCAGTACTTC.

The CDR3 DNA follows: TGCGCCAGCAAATGGACAGGGGTCTCCATGAACACTGAAGCTTTCTTT. Translation gives CASKWTGVSMNTEAFF. The rearrangement links TRBV5-1 to TRBJ1-1; 9 bases are shared with TRBD1. The germline V gene has CDR1 SGHRS and CDR2 YFSETQ. This CDR3 spans 16 amino acids. V shed 6 bases and J 0 bases; nucleotides not matched to a gene: 9.

The chain recombines TRBV5-1 with TRBJ1-2; 8 bases fit TRBD1. Germline trimming cut 5 bases from V and 7 bases from J; bases unmatched to any gene: 13. The CDR3 is made up of 15 amino acids. Germline V gives CDR1 SGHRS, CDR2 YFSETQ. The CDR3 region is CASSFGQGGFGGYTF. In nucleotides, the CDR3 is TGCGCCAGCAGTTTCGGACAGGGAGGATTTGGTGGCTACACCTTC.